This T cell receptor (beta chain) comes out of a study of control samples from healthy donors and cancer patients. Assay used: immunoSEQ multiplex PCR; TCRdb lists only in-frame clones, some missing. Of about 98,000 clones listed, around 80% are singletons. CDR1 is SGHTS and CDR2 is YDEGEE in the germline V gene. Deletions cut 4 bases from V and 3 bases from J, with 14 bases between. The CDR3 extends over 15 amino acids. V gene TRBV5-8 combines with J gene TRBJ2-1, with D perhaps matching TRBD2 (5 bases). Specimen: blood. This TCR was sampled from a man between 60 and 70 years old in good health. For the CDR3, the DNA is TGTGCCAGCAGCGCTACTAGAAGCGGCTACAATGAGCAGTTCTTC. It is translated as CASSATRSGYNEQFF.